This record covers a single T cell receptor (beta chain). Antigen unknown. These data originate in a study of cytomegalovirus exposure and HLA in healthy donors. Study outcomes and limitations: Later analysis revealed greater clonal expansion in HLA-associated TCR beta chains than in equally common others. Reported performance of the classifier showed diagnosis of cytomegalovirus status with high specificity and sensitivity. Associated with cytomegalovirus, according to the listing, were about 160 TCR beta chains.

V was clipped by 4 bases and J by 12 bases, with 19 bases between them. The CDR3 is made up of 14 amino acids. The V gene's germline CDR1 is MNHEY and CDR2 SVGAGI. PCR amplification relied on 60 Vbeta primers (plus 13 Jbeta primers). As handled by the study authors: Unique TCR beta chains numbered about 72 million in a later analysis, with roughly 9.9 million shared. The assay was immunoSEQ multiplex PCR, and TCRdb's table has in-frame clones only and misses some. The DNA was the basis for D and trimming; V, J and clone size are from that table. This sample has 170,000 or so clones, with 80% found just once.

The sequence was collected from a woman between 45 and 65 years old in good health and CMV-seropositive. The chain uses TRBV6-5 and TRBJ2-1; D is possibly TRBD1 (5 bases). Sequenced material: PBMCs. The CDR3 region is CASSSPLNQGGQFF. CDR3 nucleotides: TGTGCCAGCAGTTCCCCATTAAACCAGGGTGGGCAGTTCTTC.